Listed here are 16 T cell receptor beta chains from one sample, sequenced in a study of blood T cell repertoires in COVID-19. Libraries were prepared by immunoSEQ multiplex PCR; TCRdb keeps only in-frame clonotypes and omits some of them. Of some 270,000 clones in the sample, approximately 83% were seen once. The sequencing input was PBMCs or T cells enriched from blood (not recorded which). Receptors originate from a man aged 45-65 years who had recovered from COVID-19.

This chain links TRBV18 with TRBJ1-1; D may be TRBD1 (5 bases). This CDR3 region has 16 residues. Germline assignment: CDR1 KGHSH and CDR2 LQKENI. V dropped 2 bases and J dropped 0 bases, with 13 bases sitting between them. The CDR3 here is CASSPMADSMNTEAFF. The DNA for the CDR3 is TGTGCCAGCTCACCAATGGCTGACAGCATGAACACTGAAGCTTTCTTT.

J is TRBJ1-2 and V is TRBV11-3, with TRBD1 matching 11 bases. Germline-derived CDR1 and CDR2 are SGHNT and YENEEA. Trimming removed 5 bases from V and 3 bases from J; junction bases left unmatched: 11. The CDR3 totals 17 residues. The CDR3 loop reads CASSRRTGDRGDYGYTF. The CDR3 bases are TGTGCCAGCAGCAGAAGAACCGGGGACAGGGGGGACTATGGCTACACCTTC.

The genes are TRBV7-9 and TRBJ1-1; weak D call: TRBD1 (6 bases). The CDR3 runs 15 residues. With 5 bases removed from V and 4 bases from J, the gap between germline ends came to 17 bases. Germline V gene sequence: CDR1 SEHNR, CDR2 FQNEAQ (reference sequence). The CDR3 protein is CASSNRAGAGTEAFF. The CDR3 nucleotides read TGTGCCAGCAGCAACCGGGCGGGGGCTGGCACTGAAGCTTTCTTT.

The chain has TRBV12-3 or TRBV12-4 and TRBJ1-1; a possible D gene is TRBD1 (6 bases). The CDR3 runs 13 residues. V was pared by 5 bases and J by 3 bases, with 10 bases between. For the CDR3, the DNA is TGTGCCAGCAGTCCCAGGGGAGACACTGAAGCTTTCTTT. Protein product: CASSPRGDTEAFF.

The chain uses TRBV28 and TRBJ1-5; 9 nucleotides agree with TRBD1. CDR1 and CDR2 from the germline V gene are MDHEN and SYDVKM. After removal of 5 bases from V and 2 bases from J, the junction contained 7 bases not matched to a gene. The CDR3 sequence is 16 residues long. CDR3 coding DNA: TGTGCCAGCAGTCCACCGAGGACAGGGGGCAATCAGCCCCAGCATTTT. Amino acids: CASSPPRTGGNQPQHF.

This clone turned up a few times. This chain joins TRBV6-5 and TRBJ1-5, with D possibly TRBD1 on 5 matching bases. Trimming took 6 bases from V and 0 from J, leaving 12 bases between them. The CDR3 is 15 amino acids. Germline V lookup: CDR1 MNHEY, CDR2 SVGAGI. CDR3 nucleotide sequence: TGTGCCAGCAGCCAACAGGAGTATAGCAATCAGCCCCAGCATTTT. Protein: CASSQQEYSNQPQHF.

V and J are TRBV9 and TRBJ2-2; 7 nucleotides agree with TRBD2. The CDR3 extends over 17 amino acids. Germline V gene data show CDR1 as SGDLS and CDR2 as YYNGEE. With V trimmed by 0 bases and J by 1 base, 6 bases remained unmatched. The CDR3 DNA sequence: TGTGCCAGCAGCGTAGATGTACTAGCGAAGAACACCGGGGAGCTGTTTTTT. It codes for CASSVDVLAKNTGELFF.

The chain recombines TRBV12-3 or TRBV12-4 with TRBJ1-6; D might be TRBD1 (6 bases). CDR3 length: 12 residues. The ends were cut back, 9 bases at V and 10 bases at J, with 13 bases in the middle. CDR3 residues: CASTQGHSPLHF. The CDR3, as DNA: TGTGCCAGTACACAGGGACACTCACCCCTCCACTTT.

V is TRBV7-9 and J is TRBJ2-7, with D unresolved. The CDR3 sequence is 12 residues long. Trimming shortened V by 4 bases and J by 2 bases, and 6 bases separated the two germline ends. The germline V gene encodes CDR1 SEHNR and CDR2 FQNEAQ (reference sequence). Here the CDR3 reads CASSSVTYEQYF. DNA of the CDR3: TGTGCCAGCAGCTCCGTAACCTACGAGCAGTACTTC.

CDR3 DNA: TGCGCCAGCAGTGTTGGCGCGGGAGGTTACACAGATACGCAGTATTTT. It codes for CASSVGAGGYTDTQYF. The V gene is TRBV10-1, the J gene TRBJ2-3; 8 positions match TRBD2. This CDR3 region has 16 residues. The ends lost 4 bases at V and 2 bases at J; junction bases unmatched: 8. Germline CDR1 and CDR2: WNHNN and SYGVQD (reference sequence).

This sequence joins TRBV5-1 and TRBJ1-1; D gene unclear. This CDR3 is built from 13 residues. Trimming cost V 4 bases and J 6 bases, with 13 bases left between them. Germline CDR1 is SGHRS and CDR2 is YFSETQ. The CDR3 spells CASSPGGYAEAFF. The CDR3 DNA follows: TGCGCCAGCAGCCCAGGAGGGTATGCTGAAGCTTTCTTT.

This chain joins TRBV30 and TRBJ2-3; TRBD2 aligns across 8 bases. CDR1 and CDR2 from the germline V gene are GTSNPN and SVGIG (reference sequence). There are 16 residues in the CDR3. V lost 0 bases and J lost 2; bases outside the gene matches: 7. CDR3 bases: TGTGCCTGGAGTGTATGGGGACTAGGATCCACAGATACGCAGTATTTT. It specifies CAWSVWGLGSTDTQYF.

This chain connects TRBV9 to TRBJ2-5; no clear D. V lost 3 bases, J lost 3 bases, and 12 bases lay in between. Germline CDR1 reads SGDLS; CDR2 reads YYNGEE. The CDR3 has 14 amino acids. The CDR3 DNA sequence: TGTGCCAGCAGCGCCCGACACGGCGAAGAGACCCAGTACTTC. Protein: CASSARHGEETQYF. The entire variable domain, with the rest obtained from reference TRBV9 and TRBJ2-5, is as follows: DSGVTQTPKHLITATGQRVTLRCSPRSGDLSVYWYQQSLDQGLQFLIQYYNGEERAKGNILERFSAQQFPDLHSELNLSSLELGDSALYFCASSARHGEETQYFGPGTRLLVL.

The genes are TRBV28 and TRBJ2-7; 12 bases fit TRBD2. This CDR3 has 15 amino acids. Losses at the gene ends were 5 bases for V and 7 bases for J; bases not matched to a gene: 9. The germline gives CDR1 MDHEN, CDR2 SYDVKM. This chain's CDR3 is CASSRGLAGSIEQYF. In nucleotides, the CDR3 is TGTGCCAGCAGTCGGGGACTAGCGGGTTCAATTGAGCAGTACTTC. Using reference TRBV28 and TRBJ2-7 for the parts outside the CDR3, the full variable domain is DVKVTQSSRYLVKRTGEKVFLECVQDMDHENMFWYRQDPGLGLRLIYFSYDVKMKEKGDIPEGYSVSREKKERFSLILESASTNQTSMYLCASSRGLAGSIEQYFGPGTRLTVT.

This chain connects TRBV7-3 to TRBJ1-3; the D gene is possibly TRBD1 (5 bases). The CDR3 runs 13 residues. Germline CDR1 reads SGHTA; CDR2 reads FQGTGA. With 0 bases removed from V and 8 bases from J, the gap between germline ends came to 8 bases. DNA of the CDR3: TGTGCCAGCAGCTTAACGTGGGGGGACACCATATATTTT. Translated: CASSLTWGDTIYF.

This clone has only one observation. This chain uses TRBV7-2 with TRBJ1-2; possible D gene TRBD1, 5 bases. Germline lookup yields CDR1 SGHTA and CDR2 FQGNSA. The CDR3 is 16 amino acids. The germline V and J ends were trimmed by 1 base and 8 bases, with 20 bases remaining between them. This chain's CDR3 is CASSLEGGGRGGGYTF. CDR3 DNA: TGTGCCAGCAGCTTAGAAGGCGGTGGGAGGGGAGGGGGCTACACCTTC.